The T cell receptor (beta chain) described here comes from a study of blood T cell repertoires in COVID-19 (dated by TCRdb to 2018 to 2021). For context, the study as a whole: Samples covering the acute and convalescent phases of COVID-19 were provided by collaborators in the United States, Italy and Spain. The prospective study material was composed of cDNA or gDNA derived from T cells, B-cell-depleted T cells, or PBMCs. Subjects who had been exposed to COVID-19, were actively infected with it, or had recovered from it provided the deeply sampled blood TCRbeta repertoires that made up the dataset. The repertoires were released in a freely available public database meant as a resource for research on the immune response to SARS-CoV-2. Samples came from the ongoing ImmuneRACE study (first 160 participants) plus 1,254 subjects from 6 global collaborators. Nearly every sample came with metadata listing a de-identified subject ID, COVID-19 status, age in years and sex. HLA class I and class II types, where available, came from metadata supplied by the sample provider rather than from assay-based typing.

The paper's findings and limits, for the study overall: The quantity of clinical and demographic metadata differed by source and by participant and was supplied without curation.

V lost 4 bases and J lost 5 bases; the stretch between them is 12 bases long. Reading from cysteine to phenylalanine, the CDR3 counts 14 amino acids. Here the CDR3 DNA is all that survives: 42 bases in frame from base 1. CDR1 and CDR2 were assigned from the germline V gene as SGHAT and FQNNGV. Another Seattle source contributed samples from volunteer blood donors who had recovered from COVID-19. The collaborating institutions used their own protocols to collect whole blood in K2EDTA tubes. Collaborator samples were shipped for TCRbeta analysis as frozen whole blood, isolated PBMCs, or DNA extracted from either sample type. The immunoSEQ Assay, a bias-controlled multiplex PCR, was used to amplify TCRbeta CDR3 regions from genomic DNA. In the original analysis: Nucleated cell counts per sample were estimated from amplification of reference gene primers within the assay. To quantify the absolute abundance of each unique TCRbeta CDR3 rearrangement, sequence reads were collapsed and filtered. For each sample, productive Simpson clonality was calculated as the square root of Simpson's diversity index across productive rearrangements. Entries here come from immuneACCESS through TCRdb and include only in-frame sequences with V and J called. Some clones fail to appear in such tables; in the studies checked, an unresolved V gene covers under half of the shortfall, and the cause of the remainder is unknown. V, J and clone size were drawn from that table, and D and trimming were deduced from the DNA. The sample table shows 270,000 or so clones, and roughly 90% are seen once. In total, the top ten clones hold approximately 0.85% of the sample.

A word on this clone: Its antigen remains unidentified. No much larger clonotype is one base removed from it; base qualities were not supplied.

Specimen: peripheral blood. This receptor was identified in a woman aged 40 to 50 who had recovered from COVID-19. Rearrangement joined TRBV11-2 to TRBJ1-3, with a weak D call of TRBD1 (6 bases match). The DNA is TGTGCCAGCAGCTCTACGGGACAACGAAACACCATATATTTT. This is translated as CASSSTGQRNTIYF.